The clone carrying this T cell receptor (beta chain) has just a few counts. The sample belongs to a study of naive and memory T cell subsets. Germline V gives CDR1 MGHRA, CDR2 YSYEKL. This CDR3 is 15 amino acids long. V trimming: 3 bases; J trimming: 6 bases; junction bases outside the gene matches: 4. An equimolar mix of two oligonucleotides served as the beta constant-region primer for TRBC1 and TRBC2. TCRdb reprocessed the UMI-ligation and nested PCR reads via MiXCR and lists one record per CDR3 protein. The table includes roughly 140,000 distinct CDR3 sequences, about 15% detected once. The specimen sequenced was naive CD4+ T cells from blood. This receptor was obtained from a human donor in good health. This rearrangement joins TRBV4-1 to TRBJ2-1; 11 bases align to TRBD1. CDR3 in amino acids: CASSHAGTGGNEQFF. The CDR3 nucleotides read TGCGCCAGCAGCCATGCCGGGACAGGGGGCAATGAGCAGTTCTTC.